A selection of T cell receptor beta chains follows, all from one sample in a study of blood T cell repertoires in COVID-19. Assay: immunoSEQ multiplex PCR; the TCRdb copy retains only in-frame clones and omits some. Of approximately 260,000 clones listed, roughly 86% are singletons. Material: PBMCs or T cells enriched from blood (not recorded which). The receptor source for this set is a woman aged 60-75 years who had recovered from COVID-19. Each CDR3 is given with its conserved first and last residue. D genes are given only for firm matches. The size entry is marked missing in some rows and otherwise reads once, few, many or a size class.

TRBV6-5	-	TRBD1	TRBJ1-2	CASRRQGDYGYTF	TGTGCCAGCAGGCGACAGGGGGACTATGGCTACACCTTC
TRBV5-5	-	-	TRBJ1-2	CASSEQGSNYGYTF	TGTGCCAGCAGCGAACAGGGATCTAACTATGGCTACACCTTC
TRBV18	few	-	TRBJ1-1	CASSGPNTEAFF	TGTGCCAGCTCGGGGCCTAACACTGAAGCTTTCTTT
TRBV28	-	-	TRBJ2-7	CASSLWAPHEQYF	TGTGCCAGCAGTTTATGGGCACCACACGAGCAGTACTTC
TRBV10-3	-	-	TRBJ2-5	CAISGGQTQYF	TGTGCCATCTCCGGGGGGCAGACCCAGTACTTC
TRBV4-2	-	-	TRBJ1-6	CASSQFRDFNSPLHF	TGTGCCAGCAGCCAATTCCGGGACTTCAATTCACCCCTCCACTTT
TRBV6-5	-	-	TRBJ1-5	CASSPDTNQPQHF	TGTGCCAGCAGTCCCGACACAAATCAGCCCCAGCATTTT
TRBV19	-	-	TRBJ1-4	CASSIGVEKLFF	TGTGCCAGTAGTATCGGAGTGGAAAAACTGTTTTTT
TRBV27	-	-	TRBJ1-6	CATGEGGSSSPLHF	TGTGCCACCGGTGAAGGGGGAAGTAGTTCACCCCTCCACTTT
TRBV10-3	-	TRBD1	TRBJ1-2	CAISEATGTNYGYTF	TGTGCCATCAGTGAGGCGACAGGGACTAACTATGGCTACACCTTC
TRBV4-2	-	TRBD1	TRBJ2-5	CASSQYRGPQETQYF	TGTGCCAGCAGCCAATATAGGGGGCCCCAAGAGACCCAGTACTTC
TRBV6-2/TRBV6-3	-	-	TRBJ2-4	CASSYSPGLAKNIQYF	TGTGCCAGCAGTTACTCGCCCGGACTAGCCAAAAACATTCAGTACTTC
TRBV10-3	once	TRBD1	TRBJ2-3	CAISGQGEDTQYF	TGTGCCATCAGTGGACAGGGGGAGGATACGCAGTATTTT
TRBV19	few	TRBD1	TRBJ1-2	CASGDRGRYYGYTF	TGTGCCAGTGGGGACAGGGGGCGATACTATGGCTACACCTTC
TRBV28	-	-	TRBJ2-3	CASSLWGAGGTDTQYF	TGTGCCAGCAGTTTATGGGGGGCGGGGGGCACAGATACGCAGTATTTT
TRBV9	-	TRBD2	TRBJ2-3	CASSITGTSGPGNTQYF	TGTGCCAGCAGCATAACAGGGACTAGCGGACCGGGAAATACGCAGTATTTT
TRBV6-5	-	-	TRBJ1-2	CASRINTGYGYTF	TGTGCCAGCAGAATTAATACAGGGTATGGCTACACCTTC
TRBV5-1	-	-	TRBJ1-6	CASSPGEEGTPLHF	TGCGCCAGCAGCCCCGGGGAGGAGGGAACACCCCTCCACTTT
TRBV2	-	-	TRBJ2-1	CASSSGFHTYNEQFF	TGTGCCAGCAGCTCAGGGTTTCACACCTACAATGAGCAGTTCTTC
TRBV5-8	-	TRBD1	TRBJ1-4	CASSYGQGWGEKLFF	TGTGCCAGCAGCTACGGACAGGGTTGGGGTGAAAAACTGTTTTTT
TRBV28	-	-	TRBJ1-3	CASCRVPGNTIYF	TGTGCCAGCTGCAGGGTACCGGGAAACACCATATATTTT
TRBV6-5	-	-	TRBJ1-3	CASTKGLSGNTIYF	TGTGCCAGCACGAAGGGACTCTCTGGAAACACCATATATTTT
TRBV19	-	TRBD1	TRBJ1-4	CASSGLDRLNEKLFF	TGTGCCAGTAGTGGCCTGGACAGGCTTAATGAAAAACTGTTTTTT
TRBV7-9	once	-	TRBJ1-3	CASTRTGPGNTIYF	TGTGCCAGCACCCGAACAGGTCCAGGAAACACCATATATTTT
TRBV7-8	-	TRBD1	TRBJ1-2	CASSLTVPPRQGVGYGYTF	TGTGCCAGCAGCTTAACTGTCCCGCCGAGACAGGGTGTTGGCTATGGCTACACCTTC
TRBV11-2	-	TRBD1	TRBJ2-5	CASSLGGTGQETQYF	TGTGCCAGCAGCTTAGGAGGGACAGGCCAAGAGACCCAGTACTTC
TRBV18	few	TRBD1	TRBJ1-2	CASSPPGTEVIRGYGYTF	TGTGCCAGCTCACCACCGGGGACAGAAGTTATAAGGGGATATGGCTACACCTTC
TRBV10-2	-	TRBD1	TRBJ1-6	CASNPTGLGSPLHF	TGCGCCAGCAACCCGACAGGGCTGGGGTCACCCCTCCACTTT
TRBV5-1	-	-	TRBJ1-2	CASSFQATNYGYTF	TGCGCCAGCAGCTTTCAGGCGACTAACTATGGCTACACCTTC
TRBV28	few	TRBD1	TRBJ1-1	CASRPTGERAEAFF	TGTGCCAGCAGACCGACAGGGGAGAGGGCTGAAGCTTTCTTT
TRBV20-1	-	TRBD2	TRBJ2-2	CSASSLAGDRNTGELFF	TGCAGTGCTAGTTCGCTAGCGGGAGATAGGAACACCGGGGAGCTGTTTTTT
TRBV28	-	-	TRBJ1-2	CASSLRANYGYTF	TGTGCCAGCAGTTTGCGGGCTAACTATGGCTACACCTTC
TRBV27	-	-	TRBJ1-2	CASSFEGGFYGYTF	TGTGCCAGCAGTTTTGAGGGAGGGTTCTATGGCTACACCTTC
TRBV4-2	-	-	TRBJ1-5	CASSQGIRVRDFQPQHF	TGTGCCAGCAGCCAAGGTATCCGGGTCAGAGATTTCCAGCCCCAGCATTTT
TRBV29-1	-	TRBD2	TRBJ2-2	CSVASGRYTGELFF	TGCAGCGTGGCTAGCGGGAGGTACACCGGGGAGCTGTTTTTT
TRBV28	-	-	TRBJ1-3	CASLEAYTIYF	TGTGCCAGCCTTGAAGCATACACCATATATTTT
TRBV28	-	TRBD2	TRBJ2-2	CASSGLAGGGELFF	TGTGCCAGCAGTGGACTAGCGGGAGGAGGGGAGCTGTTTTTT
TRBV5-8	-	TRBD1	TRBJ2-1	CASSLRGQGYNEQFF	TGTGCCAGCAGCTTGAGGGGGCAAGGGTACAATGAGCAGTTCTTC
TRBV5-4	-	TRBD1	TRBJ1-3	CASSQTGGTGNTIYF	TGTGCCAGCAGCCAGACAGGGGGTACTGGAAACACCATATATTTT
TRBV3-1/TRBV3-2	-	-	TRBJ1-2	CASSHLSREYGYTF	TGTGCCAGCAGCCATCTCTCCAGGGAATATGGCTACACCTTC
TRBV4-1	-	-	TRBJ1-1	CASSQDPGGGTEAFF	TGCGCCAGCAGCCAAGATCCTGGGGGGGGCACTGAAGCTTTCTTT
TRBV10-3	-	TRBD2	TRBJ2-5	CASRGELAGAQETQYF	TGTGCCTCCCGAGGGGAGTTAGCGGGAGCCCAAGAGACCCAGTACTTC
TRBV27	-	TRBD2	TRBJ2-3	CASSAFSGITDTQYF	TGTGCCAGCAGTGCTTTTAGCGGGATCACAGATACGCAGTATTTT
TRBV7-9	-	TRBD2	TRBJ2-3	CASSRVGLAGDRTDTQYF	TGTGCCAGCAGTCGCGTTGGACTAGCGGGAGATAGGACAGATACGCAGTATTTT
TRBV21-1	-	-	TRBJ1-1	CASSTPEITGVWFTEAFF	TGTGCCAGCAGCACACCGGAAATAACAGGGGTTTGGTTCACTGAAGCTTTCTTT
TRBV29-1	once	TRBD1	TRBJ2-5	CSGDRGRETQYF	TGCAGCGGCGACAGGGGTCGAGAGACCCAGTACTTC
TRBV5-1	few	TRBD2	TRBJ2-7	CASSFLPQRGRDEQYF	TGCGCCAGCAGCTTCCTCCCTCAACGGGGGAGGGACGAGCAGTACTTC
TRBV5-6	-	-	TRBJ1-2	CASSSLPTSQVGGYTF	TGTGCCAGCAGCTCCCTTCCGACAAGCCAGGTTGGGGGCTACACCTTC
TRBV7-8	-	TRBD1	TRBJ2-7	CASSHDRTGTYEQYF	TGTGCCAGCAGCCACGACCGGACAGGAACCTACGAGCAGTACTTC
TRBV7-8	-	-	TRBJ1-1	CASGSTERMNTEAFF	TGTGCCAGCGGATCGACAGAGCGCATGAACACTGAAGCTTTCTTT
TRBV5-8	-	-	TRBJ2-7	CASSRIGLAPDEQYF	TGTGCCAGCAGCCGCATCGGGCTAGCCCCAGACGAGCAGTACTTC
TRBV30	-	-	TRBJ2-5	CAWNMGGGETQYF	TGTGCCTGGAATATGGGAGGGGGAGAGACCCAGTACTTC
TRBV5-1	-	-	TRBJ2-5	CASSIGVGETQYF	TGCGCCAGCAGCATAGGGGTTGGAGAGACCCAGTACTTC
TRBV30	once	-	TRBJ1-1	CAWSVQLLNQGEAFF	TGTGCCTGGAGTGTTCAATTATTAAATCAGGGGGAAGCTTTCTTT
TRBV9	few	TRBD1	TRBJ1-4	CASSAGTGGGINEKLFF	TGTGCCAGCAGCGCCGGGACAGGGGGCGGGATTAATGAAAAACTGTTTTTT
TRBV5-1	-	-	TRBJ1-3	CASSLEGRVRNTIYF	TGCGCCAGCAGTCTGGAGGGGCGAGTTAGAAACACCATATATTTT
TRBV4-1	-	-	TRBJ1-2	CASSQDIRGYGYTF	TGCGCCAGCAGCCAAGATATCAGGGGCTATGGCTACACCTTC
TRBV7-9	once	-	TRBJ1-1	CASSLSVNTEAFF	TGTGCCAGCAGCTTGTCGGTGAACACTGAAGCTTTCTTT